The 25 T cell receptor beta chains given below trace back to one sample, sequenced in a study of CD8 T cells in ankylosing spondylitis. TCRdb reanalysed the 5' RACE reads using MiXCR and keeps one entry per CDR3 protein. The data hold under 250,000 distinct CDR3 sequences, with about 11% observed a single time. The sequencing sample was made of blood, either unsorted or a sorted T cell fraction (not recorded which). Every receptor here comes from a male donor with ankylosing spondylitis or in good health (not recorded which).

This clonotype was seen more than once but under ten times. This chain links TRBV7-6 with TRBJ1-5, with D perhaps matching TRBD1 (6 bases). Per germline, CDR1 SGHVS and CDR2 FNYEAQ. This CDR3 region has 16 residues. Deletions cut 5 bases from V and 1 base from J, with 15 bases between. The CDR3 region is CASSLLRGASNQPQHF. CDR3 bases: TGTGCCAGCAGCCTCCTACGGGGGGCCAGCAATCAGCCCCAGCATTTT.

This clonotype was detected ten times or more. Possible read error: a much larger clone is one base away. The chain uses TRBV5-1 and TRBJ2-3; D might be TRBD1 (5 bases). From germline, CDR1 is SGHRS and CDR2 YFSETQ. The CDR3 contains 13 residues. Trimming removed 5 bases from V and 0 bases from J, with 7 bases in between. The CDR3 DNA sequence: TGCGCCAGCAGGACAGCTAGCACAGATACGCAGTATTTT. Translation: CASRTASTDTQYF. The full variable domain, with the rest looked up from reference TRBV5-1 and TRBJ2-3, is KAGVTQTPRYLIKTRGQQVTLSCSPISGHRSVSWYQQTPGQGLQFLFEYFSETQRNKGNFPGRFSGRQFSNSRSEMNVSTLELGDSALYLCASRTASTDTQYFGPGTRLTVL.

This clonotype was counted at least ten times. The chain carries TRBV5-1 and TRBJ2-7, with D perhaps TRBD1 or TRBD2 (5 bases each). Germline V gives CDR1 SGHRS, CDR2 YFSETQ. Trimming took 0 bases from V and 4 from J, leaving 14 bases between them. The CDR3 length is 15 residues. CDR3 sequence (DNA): TGCGCCAGCAGCTTGGTACGGGGCTTCAGGTACGAGCAGTACTTC. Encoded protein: CASSLVRGFRYEQYF.

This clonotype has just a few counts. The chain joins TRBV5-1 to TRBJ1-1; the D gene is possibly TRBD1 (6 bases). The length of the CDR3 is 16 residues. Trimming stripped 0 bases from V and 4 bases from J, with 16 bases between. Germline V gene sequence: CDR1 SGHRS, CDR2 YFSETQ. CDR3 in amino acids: CASSLVGRGWITEAFF. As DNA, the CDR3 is TGCGCCAGCAGCTTGGTAGGCAGGGGATGGATCACTGAAGCTTTCTTT.

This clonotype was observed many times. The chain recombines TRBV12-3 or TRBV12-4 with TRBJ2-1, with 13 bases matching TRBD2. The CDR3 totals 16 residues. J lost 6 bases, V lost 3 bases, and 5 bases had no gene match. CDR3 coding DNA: TGTGCCAGCAGTTTCGCTCGACTAGCGGGGGGCAATGAGCAGTTCTTC. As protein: CASSFARLAGGNEQFF.

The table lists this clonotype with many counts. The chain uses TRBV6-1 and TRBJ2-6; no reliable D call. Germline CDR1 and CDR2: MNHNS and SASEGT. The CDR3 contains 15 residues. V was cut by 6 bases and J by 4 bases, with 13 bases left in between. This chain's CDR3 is CASSRALGGANVLTF. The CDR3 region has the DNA TGTGCCAGCAGCCGGGCGTTGGGGGGGGCCAACGTCCTGACTTTC.

The CDR3 is CASSLAQVLYGYTF. The DNA for the CDR3 is TGTGCCAGCAGCTTGGCCCAGGTCCTCTATGGCTACACCTTC. The chain is built from TRBV5-6 and TRBJ1-2; D remains unclear. V lost 0 bases, J lost 4 bases, and 10 bases lay in between. The CDR3 length is 14 residues. Germline V lookup: CDR1 SGHDT, CDR2 YYEEEE.

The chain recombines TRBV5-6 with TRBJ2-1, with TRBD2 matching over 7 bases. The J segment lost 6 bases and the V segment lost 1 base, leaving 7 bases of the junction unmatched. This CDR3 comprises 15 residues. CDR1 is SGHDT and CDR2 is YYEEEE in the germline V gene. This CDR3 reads CASSLRTRLTNEQFF. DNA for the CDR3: TGTGCCAGCAGCTTGAGGACTAGATTGACCAATGAGCAGTTCTTC. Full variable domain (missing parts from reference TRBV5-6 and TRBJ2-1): DAGVTQSPTHLIKTRGQQVTLRCSPKSGHDTVSWYQQALGQGPQFIFQYYEEEERQRGNFPDRFSGHQFPNYSSELNVNALLLGDSALYLCASSLRTRLTNEQFFGPGTRLTVL.

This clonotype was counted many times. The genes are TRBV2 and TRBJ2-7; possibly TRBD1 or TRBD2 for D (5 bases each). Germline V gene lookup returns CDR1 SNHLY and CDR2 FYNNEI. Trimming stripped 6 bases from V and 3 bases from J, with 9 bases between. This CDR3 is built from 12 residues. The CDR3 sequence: CASRKGSYEQYF. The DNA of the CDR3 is TGTGCCAGCAGAAAGGGGAGCTACGAGCAGTACTTC.

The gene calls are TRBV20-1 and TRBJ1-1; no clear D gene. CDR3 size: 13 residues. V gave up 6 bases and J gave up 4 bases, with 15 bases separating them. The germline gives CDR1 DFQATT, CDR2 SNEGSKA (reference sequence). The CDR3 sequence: CSAQDPVGTEAFF. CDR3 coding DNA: TGCAGTGCCCAAGACCCAGTGGGCACTGAAGCTTTCTTT.

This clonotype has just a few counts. CDR3 nucleotide sequence: TGTGCCAGCAGCCAAGGGTCGGGGGTTGGACAGCCCCAGCATTTT. Translation: CASSQGSGVGQPQHF. The chain joins TRBV3-1 to TRBJ1-5, with D maybe TRBD1 (5 bases). Germline loops: CDR1 LGHDT, CDR2 YNNKEL (reference sequence). The CDR3 spans 15 residues. Trimming stripped 1 base from V and 7 bases from J, with 14 bases between.

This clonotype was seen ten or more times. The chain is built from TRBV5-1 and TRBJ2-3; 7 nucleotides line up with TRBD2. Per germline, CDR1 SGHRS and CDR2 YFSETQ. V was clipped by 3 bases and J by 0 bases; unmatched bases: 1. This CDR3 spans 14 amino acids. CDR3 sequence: CASSWGGSTDTQYF. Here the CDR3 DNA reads TGCGCCAGCAGCTGGGGGGGTAGCACAGATACGCAGTATTTT.

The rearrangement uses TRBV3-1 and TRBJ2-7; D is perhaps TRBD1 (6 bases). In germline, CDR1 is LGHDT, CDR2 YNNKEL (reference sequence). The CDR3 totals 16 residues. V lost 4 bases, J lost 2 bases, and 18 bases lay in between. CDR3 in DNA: TGTGCCAGCAGCCCCCGACAACCCACAGGGACCTACGAGCAGTACTTC. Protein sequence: CASSPRQPTGTYEQYF.

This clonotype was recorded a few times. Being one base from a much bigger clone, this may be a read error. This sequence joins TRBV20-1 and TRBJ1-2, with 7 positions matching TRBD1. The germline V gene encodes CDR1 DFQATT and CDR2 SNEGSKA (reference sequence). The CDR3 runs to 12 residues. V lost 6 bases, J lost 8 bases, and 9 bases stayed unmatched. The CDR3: CSAVWGRGGYTF. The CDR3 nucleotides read TGCAGTGCAGTCTGGGGCAGGGGGGGCTACACCTTC.

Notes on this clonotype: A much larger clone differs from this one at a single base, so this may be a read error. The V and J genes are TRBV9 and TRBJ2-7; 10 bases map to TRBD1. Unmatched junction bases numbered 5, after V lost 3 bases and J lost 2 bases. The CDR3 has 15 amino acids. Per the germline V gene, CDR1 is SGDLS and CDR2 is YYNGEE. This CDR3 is CASSERTGGAYEQYF. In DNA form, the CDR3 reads TGTGCCAGCAGCGAGCGGACAGGGGGGGCCTACGAGCAGTACTTC.

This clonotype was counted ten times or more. Written as DNA, the CDR3 is TGCGCCAGCAGCCAAGGGACAGGGGGAGTGACTGAAGCTTTCTTT. It yields the protein CASSQGTGGVTEAFF. J is TRBJ1-1 and V is TRBV5-1, with 11 bases aligning to TRBD1. CDR1 and CDR2 (germline): SGHRS, YFSETQ. Trimming took 4 bases from V and 5 from J; bases not matched to a gene: 7. The CDR3 is 15 amino acids.

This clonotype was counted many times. CDR3 sequence: CASSQGGNGYTF. Here the CDR3 DNA reads TGTGCCAGCAGCCAAGGGGGTAATGGCTACACCTTC. The J gene is TRBJ1-2, the V gene TRBV6-5; tentatively, D is TRBD1 (6 bases). This CDR3 spans 12 amino acids. Germline V CDR1 and CDR2: MNHEY, SVGAGI. V was pared by 6 bases and J by 6 bases, with 11 bases between.

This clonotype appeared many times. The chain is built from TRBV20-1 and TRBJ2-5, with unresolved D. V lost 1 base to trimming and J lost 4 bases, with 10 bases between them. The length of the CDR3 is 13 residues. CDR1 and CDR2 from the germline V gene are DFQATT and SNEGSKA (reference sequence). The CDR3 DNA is TGCAGTGCTAGAGGCTCTAGGATAGAGACCCAGTACTTC. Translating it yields CSARGSRIETQYF.

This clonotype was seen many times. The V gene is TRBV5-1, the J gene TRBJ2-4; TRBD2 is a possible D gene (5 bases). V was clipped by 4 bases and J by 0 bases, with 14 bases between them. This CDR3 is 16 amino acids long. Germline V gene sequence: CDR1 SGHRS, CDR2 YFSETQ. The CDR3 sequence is CASSPDGGLAKNIQYF. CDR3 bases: TGCGCCAGCAGCCCTGACGGAGGATTAGCCAAAAACATTCAGTACTTC.

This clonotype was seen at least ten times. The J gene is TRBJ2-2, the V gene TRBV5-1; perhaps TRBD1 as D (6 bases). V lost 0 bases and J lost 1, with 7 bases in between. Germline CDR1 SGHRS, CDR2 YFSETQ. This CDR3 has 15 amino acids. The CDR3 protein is CASSLVQGNTGELFF. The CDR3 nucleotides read TGCGCCAGCAGCTTGGTACAGGGGAACACCGGGGAGCTGTTTTTT. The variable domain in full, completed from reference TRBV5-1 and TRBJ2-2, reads KAGVTQTPRYLIKTRGQQVTLSCSPISGHRSVSWYQQTPGQGLQFLFEYFSETQRNKGNFPGRFSGRQFSNSRSEMNVSTLELGDSALYLCASSLVQGNTGELFFGEGSRLTVL.

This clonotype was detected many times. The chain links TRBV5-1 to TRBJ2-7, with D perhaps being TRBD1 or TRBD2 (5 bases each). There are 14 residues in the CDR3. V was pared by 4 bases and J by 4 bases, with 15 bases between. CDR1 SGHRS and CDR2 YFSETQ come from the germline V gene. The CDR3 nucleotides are TGCGCCAGCAGCCTCGAGGGACGGGGATACGAGCAGTACTTC. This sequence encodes CASSLEGRGYEQYF.

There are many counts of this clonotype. The CDR3 DNA reads as TGCGCCAGCAGCGGGGGAGGAGCGGGAGGGCCTTGGTTCTTC. This codes for CASSGGGAGGPWFF. The chain is built from TRBV5-1 and TRBJ2-1, with TRBD2 matching 10 bases. The V gene's germline CDR1 is SGHRS and CDR2 YFSETQ. After removal of 4 bases from V and 15 bases from J, the junction contained 13 bases not matched to a gene. CDR3 length equals 14 residues.

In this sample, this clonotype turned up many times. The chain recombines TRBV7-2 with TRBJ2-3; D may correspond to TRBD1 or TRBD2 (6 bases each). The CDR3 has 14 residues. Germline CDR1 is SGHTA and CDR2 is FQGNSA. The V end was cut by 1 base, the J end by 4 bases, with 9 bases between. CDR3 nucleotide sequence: TGTGCCAGCAGCTTAGACGGGGGCGCAGATACGCAGTATTTT. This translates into CASSLDGGADTQYF.

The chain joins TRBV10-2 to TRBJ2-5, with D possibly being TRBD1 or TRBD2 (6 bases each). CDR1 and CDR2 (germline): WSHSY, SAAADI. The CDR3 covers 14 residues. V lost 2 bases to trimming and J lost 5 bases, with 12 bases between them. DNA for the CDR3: TGCGCCAGCAGTGAGCGGGGGCCTCGGGAGACCCAGTACTTC. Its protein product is CASSERGPRETQYF.

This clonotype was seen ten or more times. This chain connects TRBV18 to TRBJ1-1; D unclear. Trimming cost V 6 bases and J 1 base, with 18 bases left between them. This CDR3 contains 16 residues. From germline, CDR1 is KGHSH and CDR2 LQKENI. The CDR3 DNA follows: TGTGCCAGCTCCTTCACGGGCGGCCGATCGAACACTGAAGCTTTCTTT. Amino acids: CASSFTGGRSNTEAFF.